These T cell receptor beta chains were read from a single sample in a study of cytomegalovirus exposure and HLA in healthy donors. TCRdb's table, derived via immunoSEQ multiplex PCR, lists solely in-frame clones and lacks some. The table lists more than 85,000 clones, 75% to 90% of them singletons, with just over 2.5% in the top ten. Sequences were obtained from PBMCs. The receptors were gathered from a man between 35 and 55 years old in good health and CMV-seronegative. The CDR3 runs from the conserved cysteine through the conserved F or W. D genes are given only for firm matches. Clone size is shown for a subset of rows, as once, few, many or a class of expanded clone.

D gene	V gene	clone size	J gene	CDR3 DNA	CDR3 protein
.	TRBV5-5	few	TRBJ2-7	TGTGCCAGCAGCTTGGCCACAGCTTGCTCCTACGAGCAGTACTTC	CASSLATACSYEQYF
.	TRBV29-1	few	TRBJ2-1	TGCAGCGTTGGCGACGGGGGGCGCAATGAGCAGTTCTTC	CSVGDGGRNEQFF
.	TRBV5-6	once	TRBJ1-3	TGTGCCAGCAGCCTGGTCGGGGGTGCTGGAAACACCATATATTTT	CASSLVGGAGNTIYF
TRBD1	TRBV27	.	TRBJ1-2	TGTGCCAGCAGTGGAAGGACAGGGGGGGGCGACTATGGCTACACCTTC	CASSGRTGGGDYGYTF
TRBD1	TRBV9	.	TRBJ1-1	TGTGCCAGCAGCGTAACAAGGACAGGGGGTAACACTGAAGCTTTCTTT	CASSVTRTGGNTEAFF
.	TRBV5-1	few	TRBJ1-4	TGCGCCAGCAGCCCAATCCAGGGATCTGGTGAAAAACTGTTTTTT	CASSPIQGSGEKLFF
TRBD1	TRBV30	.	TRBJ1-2	TGTGCCGGGACTCTAATACCGGGACAGGGAAACTATGGCTACACCTTC	CAGTLIPGQGNYGYTF
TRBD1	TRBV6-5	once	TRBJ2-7	TGTGCCAGCAGTAAGGACAGGGGGCTCTACGAGCAGTACTTC	CASSKDRGLYEQYF
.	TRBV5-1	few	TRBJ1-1	TGCGCCAGCAGCTTAGGGGATTTGAACACTGAAGCTTTCTTT	CASSLGDLNTEAFF
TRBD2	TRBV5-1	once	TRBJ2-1	TGCGCCAGCAGCGAGACTAGCGTTCCCACAAATGAGCAGTTCTTC	CASSETSVPTNEQFF
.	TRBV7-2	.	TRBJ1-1	TGTGCCAGCAGCCATGGGACACCGAACACTGAAGCTTTCTTT	CASSHGTPNTEAFF
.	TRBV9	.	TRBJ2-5	TGTGCCAGCAGCCCTACAGGTCAGCAAGAGACCCAGTACTTC	CASSPTGQQETQYF
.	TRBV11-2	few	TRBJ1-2	TGTGCCAGCAGCTCAGCGTTCACAGGTTTGCAGGGCTACACCTTC	CASSSAFTGLQGYTF
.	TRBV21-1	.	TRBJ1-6	TGTGCCAGCAGCAAAGCCGTGTTGGACAGGGAGGAATGGGAAAGACCCCTCCACTTT	CASSKAVLDREEWERPLHF
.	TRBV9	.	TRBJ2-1	TGTGCCAGCAGCGTAGCTCTAGGGGGTTACAATGAGCAGTTCTTC	CASSVALGGYNEQFF